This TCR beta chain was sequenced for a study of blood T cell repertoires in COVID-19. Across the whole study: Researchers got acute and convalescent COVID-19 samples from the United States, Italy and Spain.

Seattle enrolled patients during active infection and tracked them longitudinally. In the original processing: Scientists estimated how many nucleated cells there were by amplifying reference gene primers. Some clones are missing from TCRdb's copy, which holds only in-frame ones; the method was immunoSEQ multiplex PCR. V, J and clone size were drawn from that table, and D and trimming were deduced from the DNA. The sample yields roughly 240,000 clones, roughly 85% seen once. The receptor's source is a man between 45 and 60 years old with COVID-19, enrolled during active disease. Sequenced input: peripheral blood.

The CDR3 spells CATSVRRGGTDTQYF. Here the CDR3 DNA reads TGTGCCACCAGTGTAAGGAGGGGAGGCACAGATACGCAGTATTTT. The genes are TRBV24-1 and TRBJ2-3; TRBD2 might be the D (6 bases). The CDR3 runs 15 residues. V lost 5 bases and J lost 1, with 12 bases in between. CDR1 and CDR2 (germline): KGHDR, SFDVKD.